This is a list of T cell receptor beta chains from one sample in a study of beta chain features in type 1 diabetes. Generated by immunoSEQ multiplex PCR, the TCRdb table keeps only in-frame clones and is missing some. The sample consists of 300,000 or so clones, 6.5% to 10% of them appearing once. Source material: central memory CD4+ T cells from blood. These receptors originate from a woman aged 18-30 years in good health. Each CDR3 is given with its conserved first and last residue. The D gene is left open where the match is weak. The size entry is marked missing in some rows and otherwise reads once, few, many or a size class.

size	V	D	J	DNA	CDR3
-	TRBV7-2	-	TRBJ2-1	TGTGCCAGCAGCTTGGGGGGAACCCCCTACAATGAGCAGTTCTTC	CASSLGGTPYNEQFF
-	TRBV25-1	-	TRBJ1-1	TGTGCCAGCAGTACAAGCGGAGGGCCCACTGAAGCTTTCTTT	CASSTSGGPTEAFF
few	TRBV7-8	-	TRBJ2-5	TGTGCCAGCAGCTTACTCCGAGGGGGGTCAGGGGAGACCCAGTACTTC	CASSLLRGGSGETQYF
few	TRBV5-6	-	TRBJ2-1	TGTGCCAGCAGCAGACAGGACAGAAACAATGAGCAGTTCTTC	CASSRQDRNNEQFF
-	TRBV27	-	TRBJ1-2	TGTGCCAGCAGTCCGGCCGCTATTGTCTATGGCTACACCTTC	CASSPAAIVYGYTF
-	TRBV20-1	-	TRBJ2-5	TGCAGTGCTAGTTTCGAGACCCAGTACTTC	CSASFETQYF
-	TRBV7-9	-	TRBJ2-1	TGTGCCAGCAGCCATACAGGTCCCCCGCCTGTGCAGTTCTTC	CASSHTGPPPVQFF
-	TRBV7-2	-	TRBJ1-1	TGTGCCAGCAGCTTCGGCTTTCGGACAACGAACACTGAAGCTTTCTTT	CASSFGFRTTNTEAFF
-	TRBV28	-	TRBJ2-1	TGTGCCAGCAGGCGATGGGACATCAATGAGCAGTTCTTC	CASRRWDINEQFF
few	TRBV15	TRBD2	TRBJ2-6	TGTGCCACCAGCAGAGGAGTTAGCGGGAGGTCGTTGTCCAACGTCCTGACTTTC	CATSRGVSGRSLSNVLTF
few	TRBV7-2	-	TRBJ2-3	TGTGCCAGCAGCTTAGCTGACTCTAAGTATTTT	CASSLADSKYF
-	TRBV14	-	TRBJ2-4	TGTGCCAGCAGCCAGTTGGACACCTTAAAGGACATTCAGTACTTC	CASSQLDTLKDIQYF
few	TRBV2	-	TRBJ2-5	TGTGCCAGCATGGACTGGGGTGAGACCCAGTACTTC	CASMDWGETQYF
few	TRBV4-3	TRBD1	TRBJ2-1	TGCGCCAGCAGCCAAGATGTGAGGGGACAGTACAATGAGCAGTTCTTC	CASSQDVRGQYNEQFF
few	TRBV11-2	-	TRBJ1-3	TGTGCCAGCAGCAGCAGCTCCGTCTCTGGAAACACCATATATTTT	CASSSSSVSGNTIYF
many	TRBV2	-	TRBJ2-7	TGTGCCAGCAGTGAAGCGGAGCTCCTACAGTACGAGCAGTACTTC	CASSEAELLQYEQYF
-	TRBV11-2	-	TRBJ2-5	TGTGCCAGCAGCTTCTACCAAGAGACCCAGTACTTC	CASSFYQETQYF
few	TRBV5-1	TRBD1	TRBJ2-1	TGCGCCAGCAGCTTGGCAGGGGACAGGGGGAATGAGCAGTTCTTC	CASSLAGDRGNEQFF
-	TRBV18	-	TRBJ2-1	TGTGCCAGCTCACCACCGAGCGGGTTGTACAATGAGCAGTTCTTC	CASSPPSGLYNEQFF
-	TRBV7-2	-	TRBJ1-5	TGTGCCAGCAGCCCATCAAATCAGCCCCAGCATTTT	CASSPSNQPQHF
-	TRBV25-1	-	TRBJ2-1	TGTGCCAGCAGTGAATTTGGGGGGAGTTATGAGCAGTTCTTC	CASSEFGGSYEQFF
-	TRBV6-5	-	TRBJ1-5	TGTGCCAGCCAGCCGGGGTTTAGTCAGCCCCAGCATTTT	CASQPGFSQPQHF
many	TRBV6-5	TRBD1	TRBJ2-7	TGTGCCACCGCGGGACAGGGAAGGAACGAGCAGTACTTC	CATAGQGRNEQYF
-	TRBV4-2	-	TRBJ2-7	TGTGCCAGCAGCCAAGTCTCAACGGGGGAGCAGTACTTC	CASSQVSTGEQYF
few	TRBV7-2	-	TRBJ1-1	TGTGCCAGCAGCCGTATGGGGCGGGCCACTGAAGCTTTCTTT	CASSRMGRATEAFF
few	TRBV7-2	-	TRBJ2-5	TGTGCCAGCAGCCAAACATCAGGGGTAGGAGAGACCCAGTACTTC	CASSQTSGVGETQYF
few	TRBV5-1	TRBD2	TRBJ2-7	TGCGCCAGCAGCTTGGACACCCAAGCGGGGGTTGTCTCCTACGAGCAGTACTTC	CASSLDTQAGVVSYEQYF
many	TRBV7-9	-	TRBJ1-4	TGTGCCAGCAGCTTAGGAGGGGAAAAACTGTTTTTT	CASSLGGEKLFF
-	TRBV6-6	-	TRBJ2-7	TGTGCCAGCAGTTACGACTTGACTTGGCCCGAGCAGTACTTC	CASSYDLTWPEQYF
few	TRBV27	-	TRBJ2-5	TGTGCCAGCAGGTTCAGGGGTAGGGAGACCCAGTACTTC	CASRFRGRETQYF